Below are 23 T cell receptor beta chains sequenced from a single sample in a study of CD4 T cells in relation to SARS-CoV-2 and coronaviruses. Antigens for these TCRs are unknown. TCRdb's table, derived via immunoSEQ multiplex PCR, lists solely in-frame clones and lacks some. Found here are 25,000 to 35,000 clones, more than 65% of them singletons; the top ten hold 3.4%. What was sequenced was memory CD4+ T cells from PBMCs, cultured in vitro. Every receptor here comes from an adult with COVID-19.

The chain joins TRBV29-1 to TRBJ2-7; TRBD2 agrees at 8 bases. The CDR3 extends over 15 amino acids. The germline V gene encodes CDR1 SQVTM and CDR2 ANQGSEA. J was trimmed by 4 bases and V by 4 bases; bases with no gene match: 12. The CDR3 is CSVVEQTSGLYEQYF. The CDR3 nucleotides read TGCAGCGTTGTGGAACAAACTAGCGGACTATACGAGCAGTACTTC.

The chain joins TRBV9 to TRBJ2-5, with D maybe TRBD1 (5 bases). Looked up from germline, CDR1 is SGDLS and CDR2 is YYNGEE. The V end was cut by 2 bases, the J end by 5 bases, with 13 bases between. The CDR3 sequence is 14 residues long. The CDR3 reads CASSVGQGRETQYF. The DNA of the CDR3 is TGTGCCAGCAGCGTGGGGCAGGGCCGGGAGACCCAGTACTTC.

This clone was recorded once. The CDR3 reads CASSKGGMNF. The DNA for the CDR3 is TGTGCCAGCAGCAAAGGGGGAATGAACTTC. The V and J genes are TRBV21-1 and TRBJ1-2. TRBV21-1 is a documented pseudogene. The CDR3 is 10 residues long.

This chain links TRBV6-5 with TRBJ1-2, with TRBD1 as a possible D gene (5 bases). The CDR3 has 15 residues. Trimming removed 2 bases at V and 6 bases at J, with 16 bases between. Looked up from germline, CDR1 is MNHEY and CDR2 is SVGAGI. In nucleotides, the CDR3 is TGTGCCAGCAGTTACGAGGGGACCAACCTGCATGGCTACACCTTC. Amino acid sequence: CASSYEGTNLHGYTF.

V gene TRBV3-1 (or the pseudogene TRBV3-2) combines with J gene TRBJ1-2; no firm D call. V shed 6 bases and J shed 8 bases, with 13 bases lying between them. Germline assignment: CDR1 LGHDT and CDR2 YNNKEL (reference sequence). The CDR3 is 12 residues long. Here the CDR3 reads CASRDPPGGYTF. As DNA, the CDR3 is TGTGCCAGCAGGGACCCCCCGGGGGGCTACACCTTC.

This clone was seen more than once but under ten times. The junction does not match germline at one end; this may be a read error. The chain recombines TRBV20-1 with TRBJ1-3, with D unclear. CDR3 length equals 9 residues. Looked up from germline, CDR1 is DFQATT and CDR2 is SNEGSKA (reference sequence). The CDR3 is CSARWGSDF. CDR3 coding DNA: TGCAGTGCTAGGTGGGGTTCTGATTTT.

The V gene is TRBV27, the J gene TRBJ2-7; 8 bases map to TRBD1. The CDR3 spans 12 residues. The V gene's germline CDR1 is MNHEY and CDR2 SMNVEV (reference sequence). V shed 6 bases and J 5 bases; nucleotides not matched to a gene: 3. CDR3 sequence reads: CASSPDRDEQYF. The CDR3 bases are TGTGCCAGCAGCCCGGACAGGGACGAGCAGTACTTC.

The CDR3 region is CSAAFAANTQYF. The CDR3 DNA is TGCAGCGCCGCATTCGCGGCAAATACGCAGTATTTT. The J gene is TRBJ2-3, the V gene TRBV29-1; no reliable D call. Trimming cost V 7 bases and J 7 bases, with 15 bases left between them. This CDR3 is 12 amino acids long. Germline V gene data show CDR1 as SQVTM and CDR2 as ANQGSEA.

The rearrangement uses TRBV7-9 and TRBJ2-2; TRBD2 agrees at 8 bases. V was clipped by 5 bases and J by 3 bases; unmatched bases: 8. The CDR3 has 16 amino acids. Germline CDR1 reads SEHNR; CDR2 reads FQNEAQ (reference sequence). Written as DNA, the CDR3 is TGTGCCAGCAGCAAAAGGGCCGGGAGGGACACCGGGGAGCTGTTTTTT. As protein: CASSKRAGRDTGELFF.

This chain connects TRBV19 to TRBJ1-1; 8 bases line up with TRBD1. CDR3 length: 16 amino acids. V gave up 8 bases and J gave up 5 bases; unmatched junction bases: 16. Germline CDR1 is LNHDA and CDR2 is SQIVND (reference sequence). CDR3 nucleotide sequence: TGTGCCAGTTGTGACGGCGTTTTCAGGGGGCGAACTGAAGCTTTCTTT. The encoded protein is CASCDGVFRGRTEAFF. Looking up the rest from reference TRBV19 and TRBJ1-1 gives the full variable domain: DGGITQSPKYLFRKEGQNVTLSCEQNLNHDAMYWYRQDPGQGLRLIYYSQIVNDFQKGDIAEGYSVSREKKESFPLTVTSAQKNPTAFYLCASCDGVFRGRTEAFFGQGTRLTVV.

This clone has just a few counts. V is TRBV28 and J is TRBJ2-5, with D unresolved. CDR3 length: 12 amino acids. Trimming removed 4 bases at V and 2 bases at J, with 5 bases between. In germline, CDR1 is MDHEN, CDR2 SYDVKM. The CDR3 bases are TGTGCCAGCAGTTCTTCTCAAGAGACCCAGTACTTC. It encodes CASSSSQETQYF.

This chain connects TRBV29-1 to TRBJ2-3; maybe TRBD2 (6 bases). The V gene's germline CDR1 is SQVTM and CDR2 ANQGSEA. V was shortened by 4 bases and J by 2 bases, with 7 bases between the two germline ends. The length of the CDR3 is 12 residues. The CDR3 sequence: CSVAGDTDTQYF. The DNA of the CDR3 is TGCAGCGTTGCGGGGGACACAGATACGCAGTATTTT.

There are a few counts of this clone. V is TRBV18 and J is TRBJ1-1; 11 bases are shared with TRBD1. Germline CDR1 and CDR2: KGHSH and LQKENI. CDR3 length: 15 amino acids. The trim removed 2 bases at V and 11 bases at J, leaving 10 bases unmatched. In nucleotides, the CDR3 is TGTGCCAGCTCACCAAGGACAGGGGGCGACGAGAGGGCTTTCTTT. Amino acid sequence: CASSPRTGGDERAFF. Full variable domain (outside the CDR3, taken from reference TRBV18 and TRBJ1-1): NAGVMQNPRHLVRRRGQEARLRCSPMKGHSHVYWYRQLPEEGLKFMVYLQKENIIDESGMPKERFSAEFPKEGPSILRIQQVVRGDSAAYFCASSPRTGGDERAFFGQGTRLTVV.

The V and J genes are TRBV18 and TRBJ1-2, with 8 bases lining up with TRBD1. V shed 3 bases, J shed 8 bases, and the junction held 8 bases outside the gene matches. The CDR3 totals 14 residues. The germline V gene encodes CDR1 KGHSH and CDR2 LQKENI. CDR3 bases: TGTGCCAGCTCACCCACCGGACAGGGATGGGGCTACACCTTC. Encoded protein: CASSPTGQGWGYTF.

The chain is built from TRBV6-4 and TRBJ2-6, with 13 nucleotides matching TRBD2. V lost 10 bases, J lost 2 bases, and 8 bases stayed unmatched. This CDR3 region has 17 residues. Germline V gives CDR1 MRHNA, CDR2 SNTAGT. The CDR3 here is CAITSGRVKAGANVLTF. DNA of the CDR3: TGTGCCATCACTAGCGGGAGGGTGAAGGCTGGGGCCAACGTCCTGACTTTC.

The V call is TRBV19, the J call TRBJ2-5; 7 bases are a match to TRBD2. The CDR3 runs 16 residues. J lost 3 bases, V lost 5 bases, and 12 bases had no gene match. In germline, CDR1 is LNHDA, CDR2 SQIVND (reference sequence). CDR3 sequence reads: CASSRGSGTNKETQYF. The CDR3 DNA follows: TGTGCCAGTAGTCGCGGGAGTGGGACGAACAAAGAGACCCAGTACTTC. The complete variable domain, with remaining parts taken from reference TRBV19 and TRBJ2-5, reads DGGITQSPKYLFRKEGQNVTLSCEQNLNHDAMYWYRQDPGQGLRLIYYSQIVNDFQKGDIAEGYSVSREKKESFPLTVTSAQKNPTAFYLCASSRGSGTNKETQYFGPGTRLLVL.

This clone was picked up one time. The chain combines TRBV2 with TRBJ2-7, with D possibly TRBD1 on 6 matching bases. In germline, CDR1 is SNHLY, CDR2 FYNNEI. Trimming removed 3 bases from V and 5 bases from J, with 17 bases in between. The CDR3 has 15 residues. The CDR3 DNA reads TGTGCCAGCAGTGAGGTCCAGGGGTCGCGCGACGAGCAGTACTTC. As protein: CASSEVQGSRDEQYF.

V and J are TRBV6-6 and TRBJ1-5, with 7 bases fitting TRBD1. V lost 0 bases, J lost 3 bases, and 2 bases stayed unmatched. The CDR3 contains 15 residues. The germline V gene has CDR1 MNHNY and CDR2 SVGAGI (reference sequence). The CDR3 is CASSYSDRDNQPQHF. DNA for the CDR3: TGTGCCAGCAGTTACTCAGACAGGGACAATCAGCCCCAGCATTTT.

Only a few counts were recorded for this clone. The rearrangement uses TRBV20-1 and TRBJ1-5, with D possibly TRBD1 on 5 matching bases. This CDR3 comprises 15 residues. The V end lost 3 bases, the J end lost 5 bases, and 17 bases lay between the germline ends. Looked up from germline, CDR1 is DFQATT and CDR2 is SNEGSKA (reference sequence). The CDR3 spells CSASMGRAGDQPQHF. In nucleotides, the CDR3 is TGCAGTGCTAGTATGGGCAGGGCTGGTGATCAGCCCCAGCATTTT.

The genes are TRBV5-4 and TRBJ1-2; the match to TRBD1 covers 8 bases. CDR1 SGHNT and CDR2 YYREEE come from the germline V gene (reference sequence). This CDR3 comprises 15 residues. The J segment lost 6 bases and the V segment lost 1 base, leaving 8 bases of the junction unmatched. The CDR3 DNA is TGTGCCAGCAGCTTGATAGCAGGGGGCATGCATGGCTACACCTTC. Protein product: CASSLIAGGMHGYTF.

The rearrangement uses TRBV7-2 and TRBJ1-4; D might be TRBD1 (5 bases). V dropped 6 bases and J dropped 0 bases, with 14 bases sitting between them. This CDR3 region has 16 residues. Germline-derived CDR1 and CDR2 are SGHTA and FQGNSA. CDR3: CASSPGPDSTNEKLFF. CDR3 DNA sequence: TGTGCCAGCAGTCCGGGACCGGACTCAACTAATGAAAAACTGTTTTTT.

The chain has TRBV19 and TRBJ2-3; D is perhaps TRBD1 or TRBD2 (5 bases each). Germline V CDR1 and CDR2: LNHDA, SQIVND (reference sequence). V was cut by 8 bases and J by 1 base, with 16 bases left in between. The length of the CDR3 is 15 residues. The CDR3 is CASAGTRSGTDTQYF. CDR3 sequence (DNA): TGTGCCAGTGCCGGGACCCGCTCTGGCACAGATACGCAGTATTTT.

The chain combines TRBV2 with TRBJ2-7; D possibly corresponds to TRBD1 (5 bases). The germline V gene has CDR1 SNHLY and CDR2 FYNNEI. The length of the CDR3 is 15 residues. CDR3: CATITRQGFVYEQYF. CDR3 nucleotides: TGTGCTACTATAACCAGGCAGGGTTTTGTATACGAGCAGTACTTC.